This entry lists 22 T cell receptor beta chains sequenced from one sample in a study of CD8 T cells in Susac syndrome. The authors reverse transcribed roughly 0.5 to 1 ug RNA with random hexamers. A single record per CDR3 protein comes from TCRdb applying MiXCR to the immunoSEQ multiplex PCR reads. The sample includes 210,000 or so distinct CDR3 sequences, about 94% of them seen just once. Sequenced: CD4+ T cells from PBMCs. These receptors all stem from a human donor with Susac syndrome.

The V call is TRBV30, the J call TRBJ2-3; D possibly uses TRBD1 or TRBD2 (5 bases each). V was cut by 3 bases and J by 4 bases, with 14 bases left in between. Looked up from germline, CDR1 is GTSNPN and CDR2 is SVGIG (reference sequence). This CDR3 has 14 amino acids. The CDR3 region has the DNA TGTGCCTGGAGCCTCGGTGTGGGGGCAGATACGCAGTATTTT. Amino acids: CAWSLGVGADTQYF.

The J gene is TRBJ2-3, the V gene TRBV11-2; no definite D call. There are 16 residues in the CDR3. Germline V lookup: CDR1 SGHAT, CDR2 FQNNGV. Trimming removed 1 base at V and 0 bases at J, with 11 bases between. CDR3 loop: CASSLGPYTSTDTQYF. The CDR3 DNA reads as TGTGCCAGCAGCTTAGGTCCCTACACTAGCACAGATACGCAGTATTTT.

This rearrangement joins TRBV5-1 to TRBJ1-4, with 9 nucleotides matching TRBD1. Trimming at V came to 1 base and at J to 5 bases, leaving 3 bases not matched to a gene. Germline V gene sequence: CDR1 SGHRS, CDR2 YFSETQ. The length of the CDR3 is 15 residues. This chain's CDR3 is CASSLPTGGNEKLFF. CDR3 coding DNA: TGCGCCAGCAGCTTGCCGACAGGGGGAAATGAAAAACTGTTTTTT. Variable domain in full (rest from reference TRBV5-1 and TRBJ1-4): KAGVTQTPRYLIKTRGQQVTLSCSPISGHRSVSWYQQTPGQGLQFLFEYFSETQRNKGNFPGRFSGRQFSNSRSEMNVSTLELGDSALYLCASSLPTGGNEKLFFGSGTQLSVL.

This chain joins TRBV29-1 and TRBJ2-3; D unresolved. In germline, CDR1 is SQVTM, CDR2 ANQGSEA. The germline V and J ends were trimmed by 3 bases and 4 bases, with 5 bases remaining between them. The length of the CDR3 is 11 residues. DNA of the CDR3: TGCAGCGTTGATCCAGCAGATACGCAGTATTTT. Residues: CSVDPADTQYF.

This clonotype appeared a single time. The J gene is TRBJ2-3, the V gene TRBV29-1, with 10 bases aligning to TRBD1. The trim removed 7 bases at V and 6 bases at J, leaving 7 bases unmatched. CDR1 is SQVTM and CDR2 is ANQGSEA in the germline V gene. The CDR3 is made up of 13 amino acids. CDR3 coding DNA: TGCAGCGCCCGACAGGGGGCGCGGGATACGCAGTATTTT. It translates to CSARQGARDTQYF.

This clonotype was seen a handful of times. The J gene is TRBJ2-1, the V gene TRBV5-4; D is uncertain. Germline loops: CDR1 SGHNT, CDR2 YYREEE (reference sequence). The CDR3 covers 11 residues. V was cut by 7 bases and J by 8 bases, with 10 bases left in between. CDR3 protein: CASARVDEQFF. The CDR3 region has the DNA TGTGCCAGCGCTAGGGTGGATGAGCAGTTCTTC. Based on the CDR3 plus reference TRBV5-4 and TRBJ2-1, the full variable domain is ETGVTQSPTHLIKTRGQQVTLRCSSQSGHNTVSWYQQALGQGPQFIFQYYREEENGRGNFPPRFSGLQFPNYSSELNVNALELDDSALYLCASARVDEQFFGPGTRLTVL.

V usage is TRBV19 and J usage is TRBJ1-1; a weak D match, TRBD1 (6 bases). The length of the CDR3 is 17 residues. Germline CDR1 and CDR2: LNHDA and SQIVND (reference sequence). Trimming pared 4 bases from V and 5 bases from J, leaving 23 bases between. CDR3: CASSKGGGALPGTEAFF. CDR3 nucleotides: TGTGCCAGTAGTAAAGGGGGAGGGGCCCTCCCGGGAACTGAAGCTTTCTTT.

V is TRBV15 and J is TRBJ1-4; D remains ambiguous. CDR3 size: 16 residues. Per the germline V gene, CDR1 is LNHNV and CDR2 is YYDKDF (reference sequence). V was cut by 5 bases and J by 7 bases, with 20 bases left in between. CDR3 DNA: TGTGCCACCAGCTTACTCCGGAAGGGTCGGAGTGAAAAACTGTTTTTT. Its translation is CATSLLRKGRSEKLFF.

The chain employs TRBV5-6 and TRBJ2-7; 8 bases match TRBD1. Germline CDR1 is SGHDT and CDR2 is YYEEEE. V lost 3 bases and J lost 2; bases outside the gene matches: 4. This CDR3 is 14 amino acids long. The CDR3 DNA is TGTGCCAGCAGCTGGGGACAGGCGACCTACGAGCAGTACTTC. Translating it yields CASSWGQATYEQYF.

A word on this clonotype: Relative to the germline gene, one junction end is altered; a read error may explain this. This chain links TRBV28 with TRBJ1-1, with TRBD1 matching over 7 bases. The CDR3 extends over 15 amino acids. Germline V gene lookup returns CDR1 MDHEN and CDR2 SYDVKM. In DNA, the CDR3 is TGTGCCAGCAGTCGCAGGGGGGAAGGGAACGCTGAAGCTTTCTTT. The encoded protein is CASSRRGEGNAEAFF.

V gene TRBV19 combines with J gene TRBJ2-3; D is unclear. Germline V gives CDR1 LNHDA, CDR2 SQIVND (reference sequence). CDR3 length: 13 residues. Deletions cut 5 bases from V and 6 bases from J, with 12 bases between. The CDR3 region is CASSPGPRDTQYF. The CDR3 coding sequence is TGTGCCAGTAGTCCCGGCCCCAGGGATACGCAGTATTTT. Together with reference TRBV19 and TRBJ2-3, the CDR3 gives the full variable domain: DGGITQSPKYLFRKEGQNVTLSCEQNLNHDAMYWYRQDPGQGLRLIYYSQIVNDFQKGDIAEGYSVSREKKESFPLTVTSAQKNPTAFYLCASSPGPRDTQYFGPGTRLTVL.

The chain joins TRBV15 to TRBJ2-2; 11 bases map to TRBD1. Per the germline V gene, CDR1 is LNHNV and CDR2 is YYDKDF (reference sequence). CDR3 size: 18 residues. Trimming cost V 1 base and J 6 bases; bases outside gene matches: 10. Here the CDR3 reads CATSRATLGTGGSGELFF. CDR3 nucleotides: TGTGCCACCAGCAGAGCAACCTTGGGGACAGGGGGGTCCGGGGAGCTGTTTTTT.

This clonotype was seen only once. This sequence joins TRBV29-1 and TRBJ2-2; 7 nucleotides align to TRBD1. Trimming at V came to 7 bases and at J to 6 bases, leaving 5 bases not matched to a gene. Germline assignment: CDR1 SQVTM and CDR2 ANQGSEA. CDR3 size: 12 residues. CDR3 in DNA: TGCAGCGCGCGACAGGGCCCCGGGGAGCTGTTTTTT. It encodes CSARQGPGELFF.

This chain uses TRBV7-8 with TRBJ1-4; weak D call: TRBD1 (6 bases). V was clipped by 8 bases and J by 6 bases, with 10 bases between them. Germline V gives CDR1 SGHVS, CDR2 FQNEAQ. This CDR3 spans 12 amino acids. In nucleotides, the CDR3 is TGTGCCAGCGGGCAGGGGTATGAAAAACTGTTTTTT. It is translated as CASGQGYEKLFF.

J is TRBJ1-2 and V is TRBV19; 8 bases are a match to TRBD1. V gave up 7 bases and J gave up 3 bases; unmatched junction bases: 4. The CDR3 length is 13 residues. CDR1 and CDR2 (germline): LNHDA, SQIVND (reference sequence). CDR3 DNA: TGTGCCAGTAAACCAGGGGGCGACTATGGCTACACCTTC. Its protein product is CASKPGGDYGYTF.

This clonotype was seen a handful of times. The chain is built from TRBV5-4 and TRBJ2-5, with D possibly being TRBD1 (6 bases). V lost 2 bases and J 1 base, leaving 9 bases between the germline ends. This CDR3 is built from 14 residues. CDR1 is SGHNT and CDR2 is YYREEE in the germline V gene (reference sequence). The CDR3 region is CASSLSGVQETQYF. CDR3 nucleotides: TGTGCCAGCAGCTTATCAGGGGTCCAAGAGACCCAGTACTTC.

The chain links TRBV7-3 to TRBJ1-1; D call uncertain. Germline V gene lookup returns CDR1 SGHTA and CDR2 FQGTGA. This CDR3 contains 14 residues. V lost 5 bases to trimming and J lost 0 bases, with 10 bases between them. The CDR3 loop reads CASSTTGMNTEAFF. The CDR3, as DNA: TGTGCCAGCAGCACGACGGGGATGAACACTGAAGCTTTCTTT.

J is TRBJ2-3 and V is TRBV7-9; 14 bases are a match to TRBD2. CDR1 and CDR2 from the germline V gene are SEHNR and FQNEAQ (reference sequence). The CDR3 runs 17 residues. V lost 5 bases and J lost 2; bases outside the gene matches: 6. The DNA for the CDR3 is TGTGCCAGCAGCCGACCGACTAGCGGGGGGGTCACAGATACGCAGTATTTT. Translated, it gives CASSRPTSGGVTDTQYF.

This clonotype was picked up a small number of times. The chain employs TRBV20-1 and TRBJ2-7, with D possibly matching TRBD2 (5 bases). The CDR3 covers 15 residues. V was clipped by 3 bases and J by 0 bases, with 15 bases between them. Germline loops: CDR1 DFQATT, CDR2 SNEGSKA (reference sequence). In DNA, the CDR3 is TGCAGTGCTAGCTCCGCGATGGCGGGCTCCTACGAGCAGTACTTC. It yields the protein CSASSAMAGSYEQYF.

The chain combines TRBV19 with TRBJ2-5, with 9 bases lining up with TRBD1. Germline V gene sequence: CDR1 LNHDA, CDR2 SQIVND (reference sequence). The V gene end was trimmed by 7 bases and the J gene end by 4 bases; junction bases not matched to a gene: 16. The length of the CDR3 is 17 residues. CDR3 sequence reads: CASNPGQGLRSGETQYF. DNA for the CDR3: TGTGCCAGTAATCCGGGACAGGGTCTGAGAAGTGGAGAGACCCAGTACTTC. Supplemented by reference TRBV19 and TRBJ2-5, the full variable domain reads DGGITQSPKYLFRKEGQNVTLSCEQNLNHDAMYWYRQDPGQGLRLIYYSQIVNDFQKGDIAEGYSVSREKKESFPLTVTSAQKNPTAFYLCASNPGQGLRSGETQYFGPGTRLLVL.

This chain uses TRBV27 with TRBJ2-6; D tentatively fits TRBD1 or TRBD2 (6 bases each). Trimming stripped 5 bases from V and 6 bases from J, with 17 bases between. This CDR3 is built from 16 residues. CDR1 and CDR2 (germline): MNHEY, SMNVEV (reference sequence). The CDR3, as DNA: TGTGCCAGCAGTCCCTTGTGGGGGGCGCTGGCCAACGTCCTGACTTTC. It encodes CASSPLWGALANVLTF.

CDR3 DNA: TGTGCCAGCAGTTTAAGGGGGGCTGATGAAAAACTGTTTTTT. Its translation is CASSLRGADEKLFF. This chain connects TRBV28 to TRBJ1-4; weak D call: TRBD1 (6 bases). With 2 bases removed from V and 6 bases from J, the gap between germline ends came to 10 bases. Germline loops: CDR1 MDHEN, CDR2 SYDVKM. This CDR3 region has 14 residues. Based on the CDR3 plus reference TRBV28 and TRBJ1-4, the full variable domain is DVKVTQSSRYLVKRTGEKVFLECVQDMDHENMFWYRQDPGLGLRLIYFSYDVKMKEKGDIPEGYSVSREKKERFSLILESASTNQTSMYLCASSLRGADEKLFFGSGTQLSVL.